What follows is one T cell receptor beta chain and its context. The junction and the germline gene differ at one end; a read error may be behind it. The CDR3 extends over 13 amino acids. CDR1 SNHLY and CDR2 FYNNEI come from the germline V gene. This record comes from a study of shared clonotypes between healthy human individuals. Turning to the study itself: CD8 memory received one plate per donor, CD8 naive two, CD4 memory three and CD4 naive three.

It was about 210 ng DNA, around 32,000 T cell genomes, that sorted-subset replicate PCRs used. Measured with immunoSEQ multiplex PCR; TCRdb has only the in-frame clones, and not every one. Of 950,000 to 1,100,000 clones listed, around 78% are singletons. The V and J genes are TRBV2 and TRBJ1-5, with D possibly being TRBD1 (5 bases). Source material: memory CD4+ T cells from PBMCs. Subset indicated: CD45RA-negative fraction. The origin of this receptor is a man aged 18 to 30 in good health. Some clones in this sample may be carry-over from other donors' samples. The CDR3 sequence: CASSEEGNQPQHF. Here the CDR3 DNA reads TGTGCCAGCAGCGAAGAGGGGAATCAGCCCCAGCATTTT.